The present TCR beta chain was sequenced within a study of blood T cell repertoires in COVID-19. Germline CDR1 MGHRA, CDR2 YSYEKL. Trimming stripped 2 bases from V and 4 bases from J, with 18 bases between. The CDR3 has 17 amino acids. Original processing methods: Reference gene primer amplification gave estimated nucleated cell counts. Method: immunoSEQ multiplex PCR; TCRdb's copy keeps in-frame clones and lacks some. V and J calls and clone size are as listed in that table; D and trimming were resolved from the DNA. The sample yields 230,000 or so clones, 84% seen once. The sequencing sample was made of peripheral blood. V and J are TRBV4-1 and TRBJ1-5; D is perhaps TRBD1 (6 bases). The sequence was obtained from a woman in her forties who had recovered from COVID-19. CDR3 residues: CASSQSNARGRNQPQHF. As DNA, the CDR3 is TGCGCCAGCAGCCAATCCAACGCCAGGGGAAGGAATCAGCCCCAGCATTTT.